This entry concerns a single T cell receptor beta chain. Looked up from germline, CDR1 is GTSNPN and CDR2 is SVGIG (reference sequence). Trimming removed 0 bases at V and 0 bases at J, with 5 bases between. CDR3 length: 13 residues. Generated by immunoSEQ multiplex PCR, the TCRdb table keeps only in-frame clones and is missing some. The sample shows approximately 26,000 clones, 82% of them seen only once. This sample stems from a study of blood T cell repertoires in COVID-19. The overall study: Whether acute or convalescent, the COVID-19 samples came from the United States, Italy and Spain. In each case, the material was cDNA or gDNA derived from T cells, B-cell-depleted T cells, or PBMCs.

The specimen sequenced was peripheral blood. The gene calls are TRBV30 and TRBJ1-2; D is ambiguous. The TCR was taken from a human donor in a cohort sampled during active COVID-19. The CDR3 DNA follows: TGTGCCTGGAGTGTTGAGGCTAACTATGGCTACACCTTC. This codes for CAWSVEANYGYTF.